Listed below are T cell receptor beta chains from one sample, sequenced in a study of technical replicates of blood from several donors. The method was immunoSEQ multiplex PCR; TCRdb's version includes in-frame clones alone and lacks a portion of them. The sample contains under 95,000 clones, 85% to 95% of which appear only once. Sequencing was done on a sample of T cells isolated from PBMCs. Source of these receptors: a human donor in good health. The CDR3 runs from the conserved cysteine through the conserved F or W. The order of the fields is CDR3 length, clone size, J gene, D gene, V gene, CDR3 DNA, CDR3 protein. The D gene is left open where the match is weak. Clone size is stated in some rows and not others, as once, few, many or a class when expanded.

14	-	TRBJ2-1	-	TRBV19	TGTGCCAGTGGACAACACCCCTCCTACAATGAGCAGTTCTTC	CASGQHPSYNEQFF
16	-	TRBJ1-2	TRBD1	TRBV5-1	TGCGCCAGCAGCTTCGAGGTCGGACAGGGGAGTTCGGGCTACACCTTC	CASSFEVGQGSSGYTF
15	-	TRBJ1-3	-	TRBV6-5	TGTGCCAGCAGGGTCGGACAGTGGTCTGGAAACACCATATATTTT	CASRVGQWSGNTIYF
13	-	TRBJ2-7	-	TRBV7-9	TGTGCCAGCGGTCTACAGGGACCCTACGAGCAGTACTTC	CASGLQGPYEQYF
17	-	TRBJ1-1	-	TRBV9	TGTGCCAGCAGCGTAGTCCAAGGGGCCCCTTCGAACACTGAAGCTTTCTTT	CASSVVQGAPSNTEAFF
14	-	TRBJ2-7	-	TRBV13	TGTGCCAGCAGCCCTCGACACCTATCCTACGAGCAGTACTTC	CASSPRHLSYEQYF
13	-	TRBJ1-2	-	TRBV28	TGTGCCAGCAGCTTGCAGAATAACTATGGCTACACCTTC	CASSLQNNYGYTF
14	-	TRBJ1-2	TRBD1	TRBV28	TGTGCCAGCAGCGGGACAGGGGGCCAGTATGGCTACACCTTC	CASSGTGGQYGYTF
15	-	TRBJ2-3	-	TRBV27	TGTGCCAGCAGTTTATCGAAAAGAGACACAGATACGCAGTATTTT	CASSLSKRDTDTQYF
18	-	TRBJ2-1	TRBD2	TRBV9	TGTGCCAGCAGCTCGAGGCCCTCCGGGACTAGCGGGTACAATGAGCAGTTCTTC	CASSSRPSGTSGYNEQFF
14	-	TRBJ1-2	-	TRBV19	TGTGCCAGTAGTATTCCCACAGGGCTCCAGGGCTACACCTTC	CASSIPTGLQGYTF
14	-	TRBJ2-1	TRBD1	TRBV27	TGTGCCACCTCAATCCGGGACAGTTACAATGAGCAGTTCTTC	CATSIRDSYNEQFF
14	once	TRBJ2-1	TRBD1	TRBV5-1	TGCGCCAGCGAAGGACAGGGGGCGCGTAATGAGCAGTTCTTC	CASEGQGARNEQFF
13	-	TRBJ1-6	-	TRBV6-6	TGTGCCAGCAGTCGGGGGGTTGGATCACCCCTCCACTTT	CASSRGVGSPLHF
14	-	TRBJ1-2	TRBD1	TRBV5-6	TGTGCCAGCAGCTTGGGACAGGGGATCTATGGCTACACCTTC	CASSLGQGIYGYTF
13	-	TRBJ1-1	-	TRBV2	TGTGCCAGCAGTAAGGGGACACCCACTGAAGCTTTCTTT	CASSKGTPTEAFF
17	-	TRBJ2-2	TRBD1	TRBV7-7	TGTGCCAGCAGCTTAGGACAGGGGGCGATCCACACCGGGGAGCTGTTTTTT	CASSLGQGAIHTGELFF
16	once	TRBJ1-5	TRBD1	TRBV27	TGTGCCAGCAGTTTATCGGGGGACAGGGGTAATCAGCCCCAGCATTTT	CASSLSGDRGNQPQHF
12	-	TRBJ2-7	-	TRBV30	TGTGCCTGGACACAGGGTTTTTCCGAGCAGTACTTC	CAWTQGFSEQYF
15	-	TRBJ1-1	TRBD1	TRBV2	TGTGCCAGCAGACGACAGGGGGCGGAGGGGACTGAAGCTTTCTTT	CASRRQGAEGTEAFF
18	-	TRBJ1-1	-	TRBV13	TGTGCCAGCAGCTCGGGGTCCGTCAGGTCTATCTTGAACACTGAAGCTTTCTTT	CASSSGSVRSILNTEAFF
15	-	TRBJ2-3	TRBD1	TRBV5-6	TGTGCCAGCAGGGGAAGGACAGGTTACACAGATACGCAGTATTTT	CASRGRTGYTDTQYF
14	-	TRBJ1-2	-	TRBV29-1	TGCAGCGCCAGATCACCGGGACTGAACTATGGCTACACCTTC	CSARSPGLNYGYTF
16	-	TRBJ2-7	-	TRBV5-1	TGCGCCAGCAGCTTTACGGTAATGACAGACTCCTACGAGCAGTACTTC	CASSFTVMTDSYEQYF
17	-	TRBJ2-3	TRBD2	TRBV14	TGTGCCAGCAGCCAAGGTCTCTTAGCGGGAGTGACAGATACGCAGTATTTT	CASSQGLLAGVTDTQYF
15	-	TRBJ2-7	TRBD1	TRBV28	TGTGCCAGCAGTTTCCGGACAGGGGGTGATTACGAGCAGTACTTC	CASSFRTGGDYEQYF
16	once	TRBJ1-1	-	TRBV25-1	TGTGCCAGCAGTGACTCGTACAGGGCGAAGAACACTGAAGCTTTCTTT	CASSDSYRAKNTEAFF
16	-	TRBJ2-5	TRBD2	TRBV28	TGTGCCAGCAGTTCATGGACTAGCGGCATCCAAGAGACCCAGTACTTC	CASSSWTSGIQETQYF
17	few	TRBJ2-2	TRBD2	TRBV18	TGTGCCAGCTCACCAATCCTGCTAGCGGCCAACACCGGGGAGCTGTTTTTT	CASSPILLAANTGELFF
9	-	TRBJ1-6	-	TRBV20-1	TGCAGTTCTCCGTCGCCCCTCCACTTT	CSSPSPLHF
15	-	TRBJ2-7	TRBD2	TRBV15	TGTGCCACCAGCGCCGGGACTAGCGGCCTCTACGAGCAGTACTTC	CATSAGTSGLYEQYF
16	-	TRBJ1-2	TRBD1	TRBV2	TGTGCCAGCAGGGAGGGGACAGGGGATTATGTTTCGGGCTACACCTTC	CASREGTGDYVSGYTF
19	-	TRBJ1-6	TRBD1	TRBV7-9	TGTGCCAGCAGCTTAGCGAGTGGACAGGGGGCCTCCTATAATTCACCCCTCCACTTT	CASSLASGQGASYNSPLHF
18	-	TRBJ2-2	TRBD2	TRBV6-1	TGTGCCAGCAGTGCCGGGACTAGCGGGGTTGCGAACACCGGGGAGCTGTTTTTT	CASSAGTSGVANTGELFF
16	once	TRBJ1-1	TRBD1	TRBV7-6	TGTGCCAGCAGCTTAGGGTACAGGGGGGTGAACACTGAAGCTTTCTTT	CASSLGYRGVNTEAFF
16	-	TRBJ1-2	-	TRBV15	TGTGCCACCAGCCTTCCGGCCAGCGAAGCTAACTATGGCTACACCTTC	CATSLPASEANYGYTF
15	-	TRBJ1-1	TRBD1	TRBV5-1	TGCGCCAGCAGCTTGGGAGGGACAGGGAACACTGAAGCTTTCTTT	CASSLGGTGNTEAFF
15	-	TRBJ2-3	TRBD1	TRBV7-9	TGTGCCAGCAGCTTAATGAGAGGGGGCCCAGATACGCAGTATTTT	CASSLMRGGPDTQYF
18	-	TRBJ1-2	TRBD1	TRBV5-1	TGCGCCAGCAGCGGGACAGGGATTAGCGGGGATAAATTTTATGGCTACACCTTC	CASSGTGISGDKFYGYTF
11	-	TRBJ1-4	-	TRBV29-1	TGCAGCGTTGAACAGAATGAAAAACTGTTTTTT	CSVEQNEKLFF
14	once	TRBJ2-7	TRBD1	TRBV7-9	TGTGCCAGCAGCTTAGAGGGGACAGGGGACGAGCAGTACTTC	CASSLEGTGDEQYF
13	-	TRBJ2-7	-	TRBV27	TGTGCCAGCAGTTCGAGGGAGCATTACGAGCAGTACTTC	CASSSREHYEQYF
16	-	TRBJ1-5	-	TRBV27	TGTGCCAGCAGTTTGGACTTTGGGTCTAGCAATCAGCCCCAGCATTTT	CASSLDFGSSNQPQHF
13	-	TRBJ2-2	-	TRBV5-1	TGCGCCAGCAGCTTGGACGGGACTGGGGAGCTGTTTTTT	CASSLDGTGELFF
15	-	TRBJ2-7	TRBD1	TRBV6-5	TGTGCCAGCAGTAACGTTCACAGGGGGCTTTACGAGCAGTACTTC	CASSNVHRGLYEQYF
13	-	TRBJ1-2	-	TRBV6-6	TGTGCCAGCAGTTATAAATTAAAATATGGCTACACCTTC	CASSYKLKYGYTF
13	-	TRBJ1-1	TRBD1	TRBV5-4	TGTGCCAGCAGAGGAGGGGGCAATCGGGAAGCTTTCTTT	CASRGGGNREAFF
16	-	TRBJ1-3	-	TRBV5-1	TGCGCCAGCAGCTTGGACATGGCGGGATGGGGAAACACCATATATTTT	CASSLDMAGWGNTIYF
13	-	TRBJ1-1	TRBD1	TRBV7-9	TGTGCCAGCAGCATTGGGACAGCGACTGAAGCTTTCTTT	CASSIGTATEAFF
14	-	TRBJ2-7	TRBD2	TRBV7-8	TGTGCCAGCAGCCTTGGTGGGGGGGGGAACGAGCAGTACTTC	CASSLGGGGNEQYF
14	-	TRBJ2-7	TRBD1	TRBV18	TGTGCCAGCTCACCCCAACAGGGGCTGGGGGAGCAGTACTTC	CASSPQQGLGEQYF
15	-	TRBJ1-1	TRBD1	TRBV2	TGTGCCACCCAGGGGGCAGGGGGCGGGAACACTGAAGCTTTCTTT	CATQGAGGGNTEAFF
15	-	TRBJ2-7	TRBD1	TRBV7-6	TGTGCCAGCAGCTTAGGGAGGACAGGGGGCTACGAGCAGTACTTC	CASSLGRTGGYEQYF
14	once	TRBJ1-4	TRBD1	TRBV5-1	TGCGCCAGCAGCTTGGGGACAGGGGCGGATGGGCTGTTTTTT	CASSLGTGADGLFF
15	-	TRBJ2-2	-	TRBV19	TGTGCCAGTAGTATAGCTTCGGGGTCCGTCGGGGAGCTGTTTTTT	CASSIASGSVGELFF
14	-	TRBJ2-7	TRBD2	TRBV2	TGTGCCAGCACGCTAGCGGGAAGTGCATACGAGCAGTACTTC	CASTLAGSAYEQYF
17	-	TRBJ1-1	TRBD1	TRBV5-1	TGCGCCAGCAGCGGCCGCATCATGACAGGGGCGAACACTGAAGCTTTCTTT	CASSGRIMTGANTEAFF
17	-	TRBJ2-7	TRBD2	TRBV5-1	TGCGCCAGCAGCTACCGGACTAGCGAACCAGCCTCCTACGAGCAGTACTTC	CASSYRTSEPASYEQYF
15	-	TRBJ2-3	TRBD2	TRBV7-9	TGTGCCAGCAGCCCTAGCGGGGGGGCTCTGGATACGCAGTATTTT	CASSPSGGALDTQYF
14	-	TRBJ2-2	-	TRBV6-1	TGTGCCAGCAGGGCGGGGCACCGGACCGGGGAGCTGTTTTTT	CASRAGHRTGELFF